The source of this TCR beta chain is a study of blood T cell repertoires in COVID-19. Study summary: T cells, B-cell-depleted T cells, or PBMCs supplied cDNA or gDNA.

The CDR3 spans 13 residues. Trimming shortened V by 1 base and J by 6 bases, and 10 bases separated the two germline ends. Germline V gives CDR1 LGHDT, CDR2 YNNKEL (reference sequence). Clones were sequenced by immunoSEQ multiplex PCR, and TCRdb holds only the in-frame ones, with some missing. The sample lists about 420,000 clones; approximately 90% were seen once. The TCR originated in a man aged 18 to 30 with COVID-19, enrolled during active disease. The chain carries TRBV3-1 (or the pseudogene TRBV3-2) and TRBJ2-7, with D possibly being TRBD1 (5 bases). Sequenced sample: peripheral blood. CDR3 in DNA: TGTGCCAGCAGCCAAGTAGAAGGGGTCGAGCAGTACTTC. This encodes CASSQVEGVEQYF.